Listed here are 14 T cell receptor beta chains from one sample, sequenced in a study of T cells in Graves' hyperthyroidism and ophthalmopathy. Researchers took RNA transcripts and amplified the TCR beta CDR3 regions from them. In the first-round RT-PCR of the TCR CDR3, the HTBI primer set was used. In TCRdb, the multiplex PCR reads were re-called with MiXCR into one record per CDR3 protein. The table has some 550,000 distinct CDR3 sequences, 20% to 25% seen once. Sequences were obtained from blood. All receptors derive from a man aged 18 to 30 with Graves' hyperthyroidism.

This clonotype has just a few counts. CDR3 protein: CASSLGGRPGNTIYF. The CDR3 nucleotides read TGTGCCAGCAGTTTAGGCGGACGGCCTGGAAACACCATATATTTT. V usage is TRBV12-3 or TRBV12-4 and J usage is TRBJ1-3, with unresolved D. The CDR3 contains 15 residues. V dropped 1 base and J dropped 2 bases, with 9 bases sitting between them.

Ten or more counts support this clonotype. The CDR3 spells CASSIQGKSYEQYF. CDR3 nucleotide sequence: TGTGCCAGCAGTATTCAGGGAAAGAGCTACGAGCAGTACTTC. The chain employs TRBV6-1 and TRBJ2-7; D perhaps matches TRBD1 (5 bases). The CDR3 has 14 amino acids. Germline lookup yields CDR1 MNHNS and CDR2 SASEGT. The V end lost 5 bases, the J end lost 3 bases, and 14 bases lay between the germline ends.

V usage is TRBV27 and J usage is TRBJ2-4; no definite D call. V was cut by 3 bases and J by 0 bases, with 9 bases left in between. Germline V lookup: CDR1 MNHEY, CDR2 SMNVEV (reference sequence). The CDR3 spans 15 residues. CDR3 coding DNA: TGTGCCAGCAGTTTGAGCCCGATAGCCAAAAACATTCAGTACTTC. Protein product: CASSLSPIAKNIQYF.

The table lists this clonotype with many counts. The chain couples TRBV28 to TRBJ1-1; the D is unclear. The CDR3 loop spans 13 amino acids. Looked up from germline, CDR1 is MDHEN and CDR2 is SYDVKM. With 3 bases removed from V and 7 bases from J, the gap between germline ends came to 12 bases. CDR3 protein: CASSFPERFEAFF. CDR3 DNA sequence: TGTGCCAGCAGTTTCCCGGAACGTTTTGAAGCTTTCTTT.

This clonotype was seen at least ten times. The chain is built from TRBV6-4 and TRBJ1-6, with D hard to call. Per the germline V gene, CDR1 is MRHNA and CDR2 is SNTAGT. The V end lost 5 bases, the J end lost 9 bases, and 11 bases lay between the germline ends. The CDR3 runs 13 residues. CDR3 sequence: CASSPGRGSPLHF. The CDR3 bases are TGTGCCAGCAGTCCGGGTAGAGGTTCACCCCTCCACTTT.

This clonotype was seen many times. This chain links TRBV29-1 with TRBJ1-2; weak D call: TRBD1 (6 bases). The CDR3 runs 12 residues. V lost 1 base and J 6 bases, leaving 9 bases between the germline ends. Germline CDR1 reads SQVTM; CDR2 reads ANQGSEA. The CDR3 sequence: CSVEGQAHGYTF. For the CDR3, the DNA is TGCAGCGTTGAAGGACAGGCCCATGGCTACACCTTC.

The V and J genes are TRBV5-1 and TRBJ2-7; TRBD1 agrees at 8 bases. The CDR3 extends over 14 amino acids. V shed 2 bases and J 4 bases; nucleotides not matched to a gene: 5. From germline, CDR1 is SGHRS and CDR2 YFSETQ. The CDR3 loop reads CASSFPGQEYEQYF. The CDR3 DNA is TGCGCCAGCAGCTTTCCGGGACAGGAGTACGAGCAGTACTTC. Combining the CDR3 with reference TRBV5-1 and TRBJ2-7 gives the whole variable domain KAGVTQTPRYLIKTRGQQVTLSCSPISGHRSVSWYQQTPGQGLQFLFEYFSETQRNKGNFPGRFSGRQFSNSRSEMNVSTLELGDSALYLCASSFPGQEYEQYFGPGTRLTVT.

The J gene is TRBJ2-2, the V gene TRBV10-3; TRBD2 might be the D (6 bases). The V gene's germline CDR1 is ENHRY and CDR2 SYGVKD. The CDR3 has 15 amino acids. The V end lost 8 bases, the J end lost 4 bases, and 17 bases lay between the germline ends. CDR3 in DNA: TGTGCCATCCTCCCGGGACTTTCTTTCACCGGGGAGCTGTTTTTT. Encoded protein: CAILPGLSFTGELFF.

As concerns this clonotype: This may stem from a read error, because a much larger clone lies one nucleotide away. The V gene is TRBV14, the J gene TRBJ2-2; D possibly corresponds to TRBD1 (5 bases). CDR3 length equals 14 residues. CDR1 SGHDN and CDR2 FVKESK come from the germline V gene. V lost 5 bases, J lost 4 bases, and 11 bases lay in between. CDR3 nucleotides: TGTGCCAGCAGCGTAACAGGTTTCACCGGGGAGCTGTTTTTT. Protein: CASSVTGFTGELFF. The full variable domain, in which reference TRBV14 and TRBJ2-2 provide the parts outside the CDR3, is EAGVTQFPSHSVIEKGQTVTLRCDPISGHDNLYWYRRVMGKEIKFLLHFVKESKQDESGMPNNRFLAERTGGTYSTLKVQPAELEDSGVYFCASSVTGFTGELFFGEGSRLTVL.

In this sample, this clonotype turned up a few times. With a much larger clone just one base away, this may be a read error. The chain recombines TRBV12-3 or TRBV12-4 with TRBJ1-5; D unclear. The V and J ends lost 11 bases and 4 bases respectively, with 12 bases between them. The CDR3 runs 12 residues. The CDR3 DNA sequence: TGTGCCGGCACCGTGACTAATCAGCCCCAGCATTTT. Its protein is CAGTVTNQPQHF.

The CDR3 nucleotides read TGTGCCACCAGTGAATGCGACCTCGGGGTATGTTTCCTCAGGGAAGATTCACCCCTCCACTTT. Protein: CATSECDLGVCFLREDSPLHF. This chain links TRBV24-1 with TRBJ1-6, with D perhaps matching TRBD1 (5 bases). This CDR3 has 21 amino acids. Germline V gives CDR1 KGHDR, CDR2 SFDVKD. The ends were cut back, 4 bases at V and 8 bases at J, with 32 bases in the middle.

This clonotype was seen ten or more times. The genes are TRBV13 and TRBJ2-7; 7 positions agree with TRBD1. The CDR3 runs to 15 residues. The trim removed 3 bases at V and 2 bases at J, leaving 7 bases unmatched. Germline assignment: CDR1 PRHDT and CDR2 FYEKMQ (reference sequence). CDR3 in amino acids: CASSFSVGQTYEQYF. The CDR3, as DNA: TGTGCCAGCAGCTTCTCCGTGGGACAGACCTACGAGCAGTACTTC.

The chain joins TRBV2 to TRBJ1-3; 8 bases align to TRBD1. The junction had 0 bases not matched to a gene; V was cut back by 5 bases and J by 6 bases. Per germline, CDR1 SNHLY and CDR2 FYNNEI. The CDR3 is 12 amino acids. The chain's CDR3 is CASSQGANTIYF. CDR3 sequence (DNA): TGTGCCAGCAGTCAGGGGGCAAACACCATATATTTT.

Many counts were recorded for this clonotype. CDR3: CASSVTSGVSKNIQYF. CDR3 DNA sequence: TGCGCCAGCAGCGTGACTAGCGGGGTTAGCAAAAACATTCAGTACTTC. V is TRBV5-1 and J is TRBJ2-4, with 11 bases aligning to TRBD2. The V segment lost 4 bases and the J segment 3 bases; nucleotides outside the gene matches: 6. Looked up from germline, CDR1 is SGHRS and CDR2 is YFSETQ. The CDR3 sequence is 16 residues long.